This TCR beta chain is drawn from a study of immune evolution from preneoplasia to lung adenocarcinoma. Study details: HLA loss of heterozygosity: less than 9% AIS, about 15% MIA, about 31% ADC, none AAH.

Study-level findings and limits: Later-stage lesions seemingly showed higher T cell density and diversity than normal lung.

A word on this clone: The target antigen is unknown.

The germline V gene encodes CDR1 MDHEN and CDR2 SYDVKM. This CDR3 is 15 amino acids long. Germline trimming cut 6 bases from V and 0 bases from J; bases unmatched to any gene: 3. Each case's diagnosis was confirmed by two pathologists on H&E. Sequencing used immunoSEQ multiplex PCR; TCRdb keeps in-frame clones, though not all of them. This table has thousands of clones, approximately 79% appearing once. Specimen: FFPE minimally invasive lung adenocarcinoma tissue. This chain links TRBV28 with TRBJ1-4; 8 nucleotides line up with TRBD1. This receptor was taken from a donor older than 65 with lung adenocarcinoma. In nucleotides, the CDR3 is TGTGCCAGCAGCGGACAGGGCGCAACTAATGAAAAACTGTTTTTT. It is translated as CASSGQGATNEKLFF.